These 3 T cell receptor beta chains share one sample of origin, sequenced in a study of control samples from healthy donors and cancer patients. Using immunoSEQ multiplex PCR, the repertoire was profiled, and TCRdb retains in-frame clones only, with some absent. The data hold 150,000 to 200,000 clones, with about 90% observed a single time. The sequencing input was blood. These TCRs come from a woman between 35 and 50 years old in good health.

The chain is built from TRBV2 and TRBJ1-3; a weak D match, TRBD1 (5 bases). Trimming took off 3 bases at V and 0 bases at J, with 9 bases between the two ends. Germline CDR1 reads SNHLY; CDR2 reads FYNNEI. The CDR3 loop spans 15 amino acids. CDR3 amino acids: CASSDQGISGNTIYF. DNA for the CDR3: TGTGCCAGCAGTGACCAGGGAATCTCTGGAAACACCATATATTTT.

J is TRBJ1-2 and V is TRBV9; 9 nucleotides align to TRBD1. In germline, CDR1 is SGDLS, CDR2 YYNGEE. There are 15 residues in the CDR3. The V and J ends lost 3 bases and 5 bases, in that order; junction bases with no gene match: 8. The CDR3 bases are TGTGCCAGCAGCGAGGGACAGGGCTCGCCATATGGCTACACCTTC. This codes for CASSEGQGSPYGYTF.

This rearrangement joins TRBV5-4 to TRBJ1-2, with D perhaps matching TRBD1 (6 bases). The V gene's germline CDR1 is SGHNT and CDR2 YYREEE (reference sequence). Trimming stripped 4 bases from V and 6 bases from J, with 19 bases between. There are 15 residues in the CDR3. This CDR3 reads CASSLALTGQDGYTF. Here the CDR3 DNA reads TGTGCCAGCAGCCTTGCCTTAACAGGGCAGGATGGCTACACCTTC. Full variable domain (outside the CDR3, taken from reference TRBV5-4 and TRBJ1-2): ETGVTQSPTHLIKTRGQQVTLRCSSQSGHNTVSWYQQALGQGPQFIFQYYREEENGRGNFPPRFSGLQFPNYSSELNVNALELDDSALYLCASSLALTGQDGYTFGSGTRLTVV.